This T cell receptor (beta chain) was observed in a study of T cells in Graves' hyperthyroidism and ophthalmopathy. This clonotype was detected many times. The investigators amplified TCR beta CDR3 regions from RNA transcripts. Initially, a first-round RT-PCR of the TCR CDR3 employed the HTBI primer set. MiXCR, run by TCRdb on the multiplex PCR reads, gives a single entry per CDR3 protein. Of around 570,000 distinct CDR3 sequences in the sample, about 20% were seen once. In germline, CDR1 is DFQATT, CDR2 SNEGSKA (reference sequence). V trimming: 6 bases; J trimming: 3 bases; junction bases outside the gene matches: 8. The CDR3 length is 14 residues.

V gene TRBV20-1 combines with J gene TRBJ2-3; 8 bases match TRBD2. Sequenced: blood. The source of this sequence is a man aged 35-49 years with Graves' ophthalmopathy. The CDR3 region is CSATPGGPTDTQYF. CDR3 nucleotides: TGCAGTGCCACCCCGGGGGGGCCAACAGATACGCAGTATTTT.